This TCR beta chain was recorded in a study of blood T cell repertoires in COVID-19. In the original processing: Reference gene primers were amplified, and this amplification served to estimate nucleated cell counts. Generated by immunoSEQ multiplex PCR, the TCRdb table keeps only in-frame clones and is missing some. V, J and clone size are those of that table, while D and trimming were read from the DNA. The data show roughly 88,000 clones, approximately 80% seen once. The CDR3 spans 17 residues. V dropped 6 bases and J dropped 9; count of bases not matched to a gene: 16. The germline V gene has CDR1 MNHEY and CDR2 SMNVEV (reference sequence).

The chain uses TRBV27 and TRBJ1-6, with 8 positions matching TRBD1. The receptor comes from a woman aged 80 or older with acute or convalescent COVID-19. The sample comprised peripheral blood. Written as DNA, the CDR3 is TGTGCCAGCAGCTTACCCCTCGGACAGGGCTTGGGTTCACCCCTCCACTTT. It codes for CASSLPLGQGLGSPLHF.